The 30 T cell receptor beta chains below all came from one sample that was sequenced in a study of blood T cell repertoires in COVID-19. Clones were read by immunoSEQ multiplex PCR, and TCRdb kept only the in-frame ones, dropping some. The sample records roughly 250,000 clones, 87% being singletons. The specimen was PBMCs or T cells enriched from blood (not recorded which). The source of these receptors is a woman aged 25 to 39 with acute COVID-19.

The chain is built from TRBV11-3 and TRBJ2-7, with D perhaps TRBD2 (5 bases). V gave up 5 bases and J gave up 6 bases, with 14 bases separating them. CDR3 length equals 13 residues. Per germline, CDR1 SGHNT and CDR2 YENEEA. In nucleotides, the CDR3 is TGTGCCAGCAGCCCGCCTTTTGGGAGCGAGCAGTACTTC. Amino acids: CASSPPFGSEQYF.

CDR3 bases: TGTGCCAGCAGCCAAGAGGGGACAGGTATCTTCGAGCAGTACTTC. Encoded protein: CASSQEGTGIFEQYF. The chain recombines TRBV3-1 (or the pseudogene TRBV3-2) with TRBJ2-7, with 8 nucleotides matching TRBD1. In germline, CDR1 is LGHDT, CDR2 YNNKEL (reference sequence). The CDR3 consists of 15 residues. V lost 0 bases to trimming and J lost 6 bases; unmatched junction nucleotides: 7.

The V call is TRBV7-9, the J call TRBJ2-7, with 9 positions matching TRBD2. CDR1 SEHNR and CDR2 FQNEAQ come from the germline V gene (reference sequence). V was clipped by 5 bases and J by 0 bases; unmatched bases: 5. This CDR3 has 15 residues. The DNA of the CDR3 is TGTGCCAGCAGCATCCTAGCGGGGCCCTCCTACGAGCAGTACTTC. It yields the protein CASSILAGPSYEQYF.

The chain has TRBV6-1 and TRBJ1-2, with D maybe TRBD1 (6 bases). V lost 3 bases, J lost 2 bases, and 19 bases lay in between. This CDR3 contains 17 residues. CDR1 and CDR2 from the germline V gene are MNHNS and SASEGT. CDR3 amino acids: CASSEVPQGRGNYGYTF. The DNA for the CDR3 is TGTGCCAGCAGTGAGGTGCCCCAGGGGAGAGGGAACTATGGCTACACCTTC.

The sample holds one count of this clone. This chain uses TRBV5-4 with TRBJ2-7; 9 bases match TRBD1. Looked up from germline, CDR1 is SGHNT and CDR2 is YYREEE (reference sequence). This CDR3 spans 15 amino acids. V dropped 0 bases and J dropped 6; count of bases not matched to a gene: 7. CDR3: CASSLARDRVSEQYF. CDR3 in DNA: TGTGCCAGCAGCTTGGCCCGGGACAGGGTCTCCGAGCAGTACTTC.

The chain is built from TRBV5-4 and TRBJ1-1; tentatively, D is TRBD1 (6 bases). The germline V gene has CDR1 SGHNT and CDR2 YYREEE (reference sequence). The length of the CDR3 is 13 residues. V was cut by 4 bases and J by 1 base, with 8 bases left in between. This CDR3 is CASSLTGNTEAFF. The CDR3 DNA sequence: TGTGCCAGCAGCCTGACAGGGAACACTGAAGCTTTCTTT.

The rearrangement joins TRBV5-8 to TRBJ2-3, with 13 bases fitting TRBD2. This CDR3 comprises 16 residues. The V and J ends lost 4 bases and 1 base, in that order; junction bases with no gene match: 3. The germline CDR1 and CDR2 sequences are SGHTS and YDEGEE. CDR3 protein: CASSIGTSGGTDTQYF. The DNA of the CDR3 is TGTGCCAGCAGCATAGGGACTAGCGGGGGCACAGATACGCAGTATTTT.

This clone was counted once. The chain has TRBV6-5 and TRBJ1-5; D is unresolved. In germline, CDR1 is MNHEY, CDR2 SVGAGI. V was trimmed by 8 bases and J by 2 bases, leaving 10 bases between them. The CDR3 totals 13 residues. This CDR3 reads CASGFPGNQPQHF. In nucleotides, the CDR3 is TGTGCCAGCGGCTTTCCCGGCAATCAGCCCCAGCATTTT.

The J gene is TRBJ1-1, the V gene TRBV6-5; 8 nucleotides agree with TRBD1. Germline CDR1 MNHEY, CDR2 SVGAGI. V lost 5 bases to trimming and J lost 5 bases; unmatched junction nucleotides: 4. The CDR3 is made up of 13 amino acids. CDR3 protein: CASSHGQGTEAFF. The DNA for the CDR3 is TGTGCCAGCAGTCACGGACAGGGTACTGAAGCTTTCTTT.

This clone was seen a single time. This chain uses TRBV3-1 (or the pseudogene TRBV3-2) with TRBJ1-4; no definite D call. Germline V gene lookup returns CDR1 LGHDT and CDR2 YNNKEL (reference sequence). This CDR3 comprises 15 residues. Trimming took off 1 base at V and 9 bases at J, with 15 bases between the two ends. The CDR3 is CASSQAAVSRKKLFF. CDR3 sequence (DNA): TGTGCCAGCAGCCAAGCCGCCGTGAGCCGTAAAAAACTGTTTTTT.

The chain links TRBV28 to TRBJ1-3; tentative D call: TRBD1 (6 bases). The V end lost 2 bases, the J end lost 0 bases, and 14 bases lay between the germline ends. Germline assignment: CDR1 MDHEN and CDR2 SYDVKM. The CDR3 runs to 17 residues. CDR3 loop: CASSLSTGQSSGNTIYF. The CDR3 DNA reads as TGTGCCAGCAGTTTAAGCACCGGACAGAGCTCTGGAAACACCATATATTTT.

The V call is TRBV19, the J call TRBJ2-3, with TRBD1 matching 9 bases. Germline values: CDR1 LNHDA, CDR2 SQIVND (reference sequence). CDR3 length: 14 amino acids. Germline trimming cut 7 bases from V and 10 bases from J; bases unmatched to any gene: 12. The CDR3 coding sequence is TGTGCCAGTAAACTCGGGACAGGGATGTCAGCGCAGTATTTT. It specifies CASKLGTGMSAQYF.

The chain couples TRBV19 to TRBJ2-1, with D hard to call. Per the germline V gene, CDR1 is LNHDA and CDR2 is SQIVND (reference sequence). V lost 8 bases and J lost 10, with 18 bases in between. This CDR3 contains 13 residues. CDR3 protein: CASSGSFGEEQFF. The CDR3 bases are TGTGCCAGTTCAGGTTCCTTTGGTGAGGAGCAGTTCTTC.

The V call is TRBV30, the J call TRBJ2-7; D may be TRBD2 (6 bases). This CDR3 spans 13 amino acids. Germline CDR1 and CDR2: GTSNPN and SVGIG (reference sequence). V was shortened by 3 bases and J by 3 bases, with 12 bases between the two germline ends. This CDR3 reads CAWRGGAGYEQYF. The CDR3 DNA follows: TGTGCCTGGAGAGGCGGGGCTGGCTACGAGCAGTACTTC.

The chain recombines TRBV5-1 with TRBJ1-1; D might be TRBD1 (6 bases). V lost 5 bases and J 1 base, leaving 12 bases between the germline ends. The CDR3 totals 14 residues. CDR1 and CDR2 from the germline V gene are SGHRS and YFSETQ. The CDR3 spells CASRSGQSNTEAFF. In nucleotides, the CDR3 is TGCGCCAGCAGATCCGGACAGTCGAACACTGAAGCTTTCTTT.

The CDR3 DNA reads as TGTGCCAGCTCACCACCTGGACAGGGGGCCACTGAAGCTTTCTTT. Translation gives CASSPPGQGATEAFF. This rearrangement joins TRBV18 to TRBJ1-1; 11 bases align to TRBD1. J gave up 4 bases and V 0 bases, and 1 base lay outside the gene matches. Germline loops: CDR1 KGHSH, CDR2 LQKENI. The CDR3 spans 15 residues.

V is TRBV5-1 and J is TRBJ2-7; 11 bases are shared with TRBD2. CDR3 length equals 15 residues. The germline V gene has CDR1 SGHRS and CDR2 YFSETQ. Trimming cost V 4 bases and J 4 bases; bases outside gene matches: 7. The CDR3 DNA is TGCGCCAGCAGCGGAACTAGCGGGAGTAGGTACGAGCAGTACTTC. Translating gives CASSGTSGSRYEQYF.

Remarks on this clone: This sample also contains other DNA sequences that code for the same CDR3. The chain recombines TRBV18 with TRBJ1-1; TRBD1 might be the D (5 bases). The CDR3 contains 13 residues. From germline, CDR1 is KGHSH and CDR2 LQKENI. V gave up 4 bases and J gave up 2 bases, with 8 bases separating them. The CDR3 DNA is TGTGCCAGCTCACTAGGGGAAAACACTGAAGCTTTCTTT. Its translation: CASSLGENTEAFF.

A single count supports this clone. The rearrangement joins TRBV29-1 to TRBJ2-7; tentative D call: TRBD1 (6 bases). The CDR3 length is 11 residues. Germline CDR1 is SQVTM and CDR2 is ANQGSEA. V was cut by 7 bases and J by 2 bases, with 9 bases left in between. The CDR3 is CSGRTAYEQYF. As DNA, the CDR3 is TGCAGCGGACGGACAGCCTACGAGCAGTACTTC.

This chain uses TRBV9 with TRBJ2-6, with 8 bases that match TRBD1. The CDR3 spans 18 residues. CDR1 SGDLS and CDR2 YYNGEE come from the germline V gene. V lost 0 bases, J lost 0 bases, and 5 bases stayed unmatched. As DNA, the CDR3 is TGTGCCAGCAGCGTAGACGGACAGGGTTACTCTGGGGCCAACGTCCTGACTTTC. Its translation is CASSVDGQGYSGANVLTF.

This sequence joins TRBV29-1 and TRBJ2-1; the D gene is possibly TRBD1 (6 bases). CDR3 size: 13 residues. Germline V gives CDR1 SQVTM, CDR2 ANQGSEA. V shed 4 bases and J shed 6 bases, with 13 bases lying between them. CDR3 nucleotide sequence: TGCAGCGTTGGGCAGGGGCGCGCCAATGAGCAGTTCTTC. Protein: CSVGQGRANEQFF.

The chain has TRBV6-5 and TRBJ2-1; D is possibly TRBD1 (5 bases). V dropped 6 bases and J dropped 0 bases, with 9 bases sitting between them. Per germline, CDR1 MNHEY and CDR2 SVGAGI. CDR3 size: 14 residues. CDR3 coding DNA: TGTGCCAGCAGGCAGGGAAGCTCCTACAATGAGCAGTTCTTC. It specifies CASRQGSSYNEQFF.

V gene TRBV2 combines with J gene TRBJ2-1, with 8 bases that match TRBD2. After removal of 6 bases from V and 5 bases from J, the junction contained 9 bases not matched to a gene. The CDR3 runs 15 residues. Germline CDR1 reads SNHLY; CDR2 reads FYNNEI. In DNA, the CDR3 is TGTGCCAGCAGCGAGAAGATAGCGGGAAACAATGAGCAGTTCTTC. It yields the protein CASSEKIAGNNEQFF.

V is TRBV10-2 and J is TRBJ2-3; TRBD2 aligns across 8 bases. J gave up 5 bases and V 2 bases, and 6 bases lay outside the gene matches. This CDR3 spans 15 amino acids. The germline V gene encodes CDR1 WSHSY and CDR2 SAAADI. CDR3 region: CASSEGGLALDTQYF. The DNA of the CDR3 is TGCGCCAGCAGTGAGGGAGGACTAGCTCTAGATACGCAGTATTTT.

This clone was detected only once. Other nucleotide sequences in the sample specify the same CDR3. V and J are TRBV6-5 and TRBJ1-5; the D gene is possibly TRBD1 (5 bases). The V and J ends lost 2 bases and 0 bases respectively, with 8 bases between them. Germline CDR1 is MNHEY and CDR2 is SVGAGI. CDR3 length: 15 residues. The CDR3 sequence: CASSYGTPSNQPQHF. DNA for the CDR3: TGTGCCAGCAGTTACGGGACTCCTAGCAATCAGCCCCAGCATTTT.

This clone showed up just once. The chain joins TRBV5-6 to TRBJ2-3; D remains unclear. The CDR3 covers 12 residues. Trimming took off 4 bases at V and 4 bases at J, with 7 bases between the two ends. CDR1 is SGHDT and CDR2 is YYEEEE in the germline V gene. CDR3 residues: CASSPLSDTQYF. CDR3 bases: TGTGCCAGCAGCCCTCTGTCAGATACGCAGTATTTT.

This sequence joins TRBV19 and TRBJ1-6, with D unclear. This CDR3 comprises 12 residues. Germline assignment: CDR1 LNHDA and CDR2 SQIVND (reference sequence). Trimming took 5 bases from V and 7 from J, leaving 6 bases between them. CDR3 protein: CASSARNSPLHF. The CDR3 nucleotides read TGTGCCAGTAGTGCGCGGAATTCACCCCTCCACTTT.

The chain combines TRBV19 with TRBJ2-7, with a tentative D call TRBD1 (5 bases). This CDR3 comprises 12 residues. The V gene lost 5 bases and the J gene lost 1 base, with 6 bases spanning the gap. Germline V gene data show CDR1 as LNHDA and CDR2 as SQIVND (reference sequence). The CDR3 loop is CASSPGSYEQYF. The CDR3 bases are TGTGCCAGTAGTCCAGGGTCCTACGAGCAGTACTTC. Full variable domain (missing parts from reference TRBV19 and TRBJ2-7): DGGITQSPKYLFRKEGQNVTLSCEQNLNHDAMYWYRQDPGQGLRLIYYSQIVNDFQKGDIAEGYSVSREKKESFPLTVTSAQKNPTAFYLCASSPGSYEQYFGPGTRLTVT.

In DNA form, the CDR3 reads TGCGCCAGCAGCTTACAGGGGAGTAGCGAAAAACTGTTTTTT. Its translation is CASSLQGSSEKLFF. The V and J genes are TRBV5-1 and TRBJ1-4, with TRBD1 identical over 7 bases. CDR1 is SGHRS and CDR2 is YFSETQ in the germline V gene. This CDR3 has 14 amino acids. Losses at the gene ends were 2 bases for V and 8 bases for J; bases not matched to a gene: 6.

The chain employs TRBV7-3 and TRBJ2-7; 8 positions match TRBD1. CDR1 is SGHTA and CDR2 is FQGTGA in the germline V gene. V dropped 4 bases and J dropped 6; count of bases not matched to a gene: 8. The CDR3 loop spans 14 amino acids. CDR3 residues: CASSSPGQGAEQYF. CDR3 DNA: TGTGCCAGCAGCTCCCCCGGACAGGGCGCCGAGCAGTACTTC.